The T cell receptor beta chain described here comes from a study of blood T cells in healthy people across ages (dated by TCRdb to between 2014 and 2017). Background on the whole study: In model experiments, roughly one uniquely barcoded TCR beta cDNA molecule per two T cells was captured by template switching. To track age-related changes in TCR beta repertoire diversity, the study relied on deep sequencing normalized with unique cDNA molecular identifiers. The donors were split into four age groups: young (average around 17 years), middle-aged (more than 35), aged (about 62) and long-lived (over 80). Donors of different ages were randomly distributed across sequencing lanes to avoid experimental bias. For two donors (one aged 18 to 30 and one aged 80 or older), the study analyzed two additional independent replicas of 1 million unique cDNA reads from the same blood draw. Points the paper makes about the study in general: The long-lived group showed more naive CD4+ T cells, fewer expanded clones and increased TCR diversity than the aged group, suggesting age selection. Because profiling used bulk unsorted PBMCs, naive and antigen-experienced compartments could not be compared conclusively. The percentage of naive T cells measured by flow cytometry correlated strongly with observed TCR beta diversity. Estimates of total diversity from one million sequenced T cells were regarded as lower bounds and underestimates. Because donor CMV infection status was unknown, age-related changes in expanded clonotypes were potentially confounded. As age increased, observed TCR beta diversity per million T cells dropped in a roughly linear way, and a significant reduction was already evident by age about 40.

Turning to this clonotype: Its cognate antigen has yet to be identified. Base qualities are not provided; no much larger clone lies one nucleotide away.

The CDR3 runs 13 residues from the cysteine to the phenylalanine. The DNA shown is the 39-base CDR3, in frame from base 1. The trim is 5 bases for V and 0 bases for J, with a gap of 7 bases between the germline ends. The germline V gene yields SGHTA for CDR1 and FQGNSA for CDR2. The donors were roughly 38 Caucasian individuals from Russia, aged roughly 6 to 100 years, who were systemically healthy. Ten milliliters of peripheral blood were drawn from each donor into EDTA-treated Vacutainer tubes. Ficoll-Paque density-gradient centrifugation was used to isolate PBMCs, with at least 6 million per sample. Total RNA, at least 6 micrograms per sample, was extracted from PBMCs with Trizol reagent. The percentages of naive CD45RAhigh/CD27high T cells were determined by flow cytometry on a PBMC aliquot from every donor. The protocol used for the library was 5' RACE. The sequencer listed for this sample is Illumina HiSeq 2500. A second roughly 6 to 12 cycle PCR used a sample-barcoded 5' primer and a J-beta primer mix. A unique molecular identifier was introduced onto each TCR beta cDNA molecule by a template-switch 5' adaptor carrying 12 random nucleotides. Each sample yielded at least 2.5 million CDR3-containing paired-end reads. The Mint cDNA synthesis kit, primed by a TRBC-specific oligonucleotide, was used to synthesize first-strand cDNA from all RNA. After uracil-DNA glycosylase treatment, a first 18-cycle PCR used universal primers M1SS and BC2_uni_R on all cDNA. Turning to the authors' computational methods: Each sample was normalized by randomly selecting 1 million high-quality reads, each carrying a distinct molecular identifier. Instead of being binned into consensus sequences, reads that shared molecular identifiers were thrown out. MiTCR, set to a Q25 quality threshold and the strictest error-elimination algorithm, was used for CDR3 identification, clonotype clustering and error correction. A nonparametric unseen species model using Euler transformation provided a lower-bound estimate of total TCR beta diversity. The public reads were run again by TCRdb, first through fastp at Q25 and then through MiXCR, and only productive beta chains were kept. Each CDR3 protein appears once, grouped with its most common genes and DNA. What appears here as the V and J calls and clone size reflects TCRdb's work, not the paper's. The sample table lists 800,000 or so distinct CDR3 sequences, 62% of them with a count of one. The ten top clones hold about 27% of the sample.

This TCR derives from a man aged 25-45 years in good health. The specimen sequenced was blood. The chain links TRBV7-2 with TRBJ1-1; the D gene assignment is ambiguous. The CDR3: CASSQVMNTEAFF. The DNA is TGTGCCAGCAGCCAGGTGATGAACACTGAAGCTTTCTTT. The CDR3, completed at both ends by the reference TRBV7-2 and TRBJ1-1 genes, gives the full variable domain GAGVSQSPSNKVTEKGKDVELRCDPISGHTALYWYRQSLGQGLEFLIYFQGNSAPDKSGLPSDRFSAERTGGSVSTLTIQRTQQEDSAVYLCASSQVMNTEAFFGQGTRLTVV.